The next 25 T cell receptor beta chains were all read from a single sample in a study of T-cell memory formation after mild COVID-19. TCRdb redid the calling of the 5' RACE reads with MiXCR, one entry per CDR3 protein. The sample yields about 250,000 distinct CDR3 sequences, about a sixth seen once. What was sequenced was PBMCs or a T cell subset sorted from them (not recorded which). These TCRs come from a man between 18 and 35 years old who had mild COVID-19 (a few samples of this study predate the infection). Cell type and time point are not known.

The gene calls are TRBV6-4 and TRBJ2-1, with D perhaps TRBD2 (7 bases). The CDR3 is made up of 16 amino acids. Germline CDR1 MRHNA, CDR2 SNTAGT. V was trimmed by 1 base and J by 9 bases, leaving 19 bases between them. The CDR3 here is CASSDLGGVGPAEQFF. The CDR3 bases are TGTGCCAGCAGTGACTTAGGGGGGGTAGGTCCAGCTGAGCAGTTCTTC.

This chain links TRBV1 with TRBJ1-1. TRBV1 corresponds to a pseudogene. The CDR3 sequence is 14 residues long. The CDR3 is CTSSQEGLGTEAFF. In DNA, the CDR3 is TGCACCAGCAGCCAAGAAGGCCTGGGGACTGAAGCTTTCTTT.

This clonotype was detected only a few times. The chain carries TRBV7-2 and TRBJ1-5; 8 bases agree with TRBD1. The CDR3 totals 11 residues. Germline CDR1 reads SGHTA; CDR2 reads FQGNSA. With 5 bases clipped from V and 13 bases from J, the junction kept 4 bases outside the gene matches. The CDR3 nucleotides are TGTGCCAGCAGCCTGGACAGGGAGCAGCATTTT. Translation gives CASSLDREQHF.

In this sample, this clonotype turned up a few times. The V call is TRBV12-3 or TRBV12-4, the J call TRBJ1-5; D gene uncertain. The CDR3 length is 13 residues. The V and J ends lost 6 bases and 9 bases respectively, with 15 bases between them. In nucleotides, the CDR3 is TGTGCCAGCAGACTGATGGACCGGAGGCCCCAGCATTTT. Its translation: CASRLMDRRPQHF.

This clonotype was observed a handful of times. The V gene is TRBV29-1, the J gene TRBJ2-5; no reliable D call. CDR1 SQVTM and CDR2 ANQGSEA come from the germline V gene. This CDR3 region has 12 residues. Trimming left V 6 bases short and J 2 bases short, with 10 bases between. CDR3 amino acids: CSVAANQETQYF. The CDR3 DNA follows: TGCAGCGTGGCAGCGAATCAAGAGACCCAGTACTTC.

This clonotype has just a few counts. V usage is TRBV7-2 and J usage is TRBJ1-2, with D hard to call. The V end was cut by 5 bases, the J end by 2 bases, with 9 bases between. In germline, CDR1 is SGHTA, CDR2 FQGNSA. There are 13 residues in the CDR3. CDR3 loop: CASSRTRNYGYTF. In DNA, the CDR3 is TGTGCCAGCAGCCGCACCAGGAACTATGGCTACACCTTC.

This clonotype occurred a few times. The rearrangement joins TRBV5-6 to TRBJ1-1; D not resolved. Germline V gives CDR1 SGHDT, CDR2 YYEEEE. This CDR3 is built from 13 residues. V lost 1 base, J lost 5 bases, and 9 bases lay in between. The CDR3 DNA follows: TGTGCCAGCAGCTTGTCCTTGAGAACTGAAGCTTTCTTT. Its protein product is CASSLSLRTEAFF.

This chain links TRBV29-1 with TRBJ2-3, with 11 bases matching TRBD2. V lost 8 bases, J lost 1 base, and 5 bases stayed unmatched. The CDR3 is 14 residues long. Germline V gives CDR1 SQVTM, CDR2 ANQGSEA. The CDR3 protein is CSSLLAGGTDTQYF. The CDR3 DNA follows: TGCAGCTCGTTACTAGCGGGGGGCACAGATACGCAGTATTTT.

The chain carries TRBV27 and TRBJ2-5; D unclear. CDR3 length: 14 residues. Looked up from germline, CDR1 is MNHEY and CDR2 is SMNVEV (reference sequence). V lost 3 bases and J lost 0, with 8 bases in between. CDR3 sequence reads: CASSLAQYQETQYF. CDR3 coding DNA: TGTGCCAGCAGTTTGGCGCAGTACCAAGAGACCCAGTACTTC.

This clonotype was detected only a few times. V gene TRBV7-2 combines with J gene TRBJ2-3; D call uncertain. V lost 6 bases to trimming and J lost 4 bases, with 11 bases between them. CDR1 is SGHTA, CDR2 FQGNSA, per germline. This CDR3 is 13 amino acids long. The DNA of the CDR3 is TGTGCCAGCAGTTACCGGGCTGCAGATACGCAGTATTTT. It encodes CASSYRAADTQYF.

The chain uses TRBV24-1 and TRBJ2-1; 8 nucleotides agree with TRBD2. Germline trimming cut 4 bases from V and 5 bases from J; bases unmatched to any gene: 6. The CDR3 is made up of 15 amino acids. CDR1 is KGHDR and CDR2 is SFDVKD in the germline V gene. The CDR3 here is CATSEPLSGNNEQFF. Here the CDR3 DNA reads TGTGCCACCAGTGAACCCCTTAGCGGGAACAATGAGCAGTTCTTC.

The chain has TRBV9 and TRBJ2-5; maybe TRBD1 (7 bases). The CDR3 is 16 residues long. The ends were cut back, 0 bases at V and 3 bases at J, with 15 bases in the middle. Germline CDR1 and CDR2: SGDLS and YYNGEE. The CDR3 protein is CASSVAAGQWKETQYF. CDR3 nucleotides: TGTGCCAGCAGCGTAGCTGCGGGACAGTGGAAAGAGACCCAGTACTTC.

There are a few counts of this clonotype. The chain couples TRBV7-2 to TRBJ1-5; 10 bases are a match to TRBD1. The CDR3 consists of 14 residues. Trimming removed 5 bases from V and 10 bases from J; junction bases left unmatched: 8. CDR1 and CDR2 (germline): SGHTA, FQGNSA. CDR3 in DNA: TGTGCCAGCAGCCCCGGGACAGGGGAGTTCCCCCAGCATTTT. This codes for CASSPGTGEFPQHF.

There are a few counts of this clonotype. This rearrangement joins TRBV6-6 to TRBJ1-2; D perhaps matches TRBD1 (6 bases). The CDR3 has 15 amino acids. Germline CDR1 reads MNHNY; CDR2 reads SVGAGI (reference sequence). Trimming cost V 11 bases and J 8 bases, with 27 bases left between them. CDR3 loop: CALDPPRGPQGGYTF. CDR3 bases: TGTGCCCTAGATCCCCCCAGGGGCCCTCAGGGAGGCTACACCTTC.

This clonotype was counted between two and nine times. V is TRBV5-1 and J is TRBJ2-1; TRBD2 matches 8 bases. The germline gives CDR1 SGHRS, CDR2 YFSETQ. CDR3 length: 16 amino acids. V shed 0 bases and J 7 bases; nucleotides not matched to a gene: 9. CDR3 sequence (DNA): TGCGCCAGCAGCTTGGCTCCGGGGGGGCCAGATAATGAGCAGTTCTTC. Protein product: CASSLAPGGPDNEQFF.

This clonotype was recorded at least ten times. V and J are TRBV5-1 and TRBJ2-2; possibly TRBD1 or TRBD2 for D (5 bases each). The CDR3 length is 15 residues. The V and J ends lost 0 bases and 2 bases respectively, with 8 bases between them. Germline-derived CDR1 and CDR2 are SGHRS and YFSETQ. The CDR3 region is CASSLEGTNTGELFF. For the CDR3, the DNA is TGCGCCAGCAGCTTGGAGGGGACCAACACCGGGGAGCTGTTTTTT.

Ten or more counts support this clonotype. The V call is TRBV5-4, the J call TRBJ2-5, with D unclear. The germline CDR1 and CDR2 sequences are SGHNT and YYREEE (reference sequence). CDR3 length equals 13 residues. The V and J ends lost 0 bases and 5 bases respectively, with 8 bases between them. In DNA form, the CDR3 reads TGTGCCAGCAGCTTGGATGCGCAGGAGACCCAGTACTTC. Amino acids: CASSLDAQETQYF.

This clonotype has only a few counts. The chain uses TRBV20-1 and TRBJ1-1, with unresolved D. Between the trimmed V and J ends, which lost 6 bases and 5 bases, there was a span of 16 bases. There are 13 residues in the CDR3. Germline values: CDR1 DFQATT, CDR2 SNEGSKA (reference sequence). CDR3 DNA sequence: TGCAGTGCCGGAATGGATCATCAAACTGAAGCTTTCTTT. Its protein product is CSAGMDHQTEAFF.

This clonotype was observed a few times. The CDR3 here is CASKERSGLSDTQYF. As DNA, the CDR3 is TGTGCCAGCAAGGAACGCTCGGGGCTGTCAGATACGCAGTATTTT. The chain couples TRBV2 to TRBJ2-3; the D gene could be TRBD1 or TRBD2 (5 bases each). Trimming stripped 7 bases from V and 4 bases from J, with 18 bases between. The length of the CDR3 is 15 residues. The germline V gene encodes CDR1 SNHLY and CDR2 FYNNEI.

The chain combines TRBV5-1 with TRBJ2-1; 8 bases fit TRBD1. Germline V gives CDR1 SGHRS, CDR2 YFSETQ. Losses at the gene ends were 3 bases for V and 5 bases for J; bases not matched to a gene: 10. The CDR3 is made up of 16 amino acids. The CDR3 DNA follows: TGCGCCAGCAGCTCCTACTTACAGGGGGTTAACAATGAGCAGTTCTTC. Protein: CASSSYLQGVNNEQFF. The variable domain in full, with the rest retrieved from reference TRBV5-1 and TRBJ2-1, is KAGVTQTPRYLIKTRGQQVTLSCSPISGHRSVSWYQQTPGQGLQFLFEYFSETQRNKGNFPGRFSGRQFSNSRSEMNVSTLELGDSALYLCASSSYLQGVNNEQFFGPGTRLTVL.

The J gene is TRBJ2-3, the V gene TRBV29-1, with D perhaps TRBD1 (7 bases). The CDR3 sequence is 14 residues long. From germline, CDR1 is SQVTM and CDR2 ANQGSEA. V was shortened by 5 bases and J by 6 bases, with 18 bases between the two germline ends. For the CDR3, the DNA is TGCAGCGTTAAACAGGGGAGCGGAGGGGATACGCAGTATTTT. Translation: CSVKQGSGGDTQYF.

A few counts support this clonotype. The chain uses TRBV2 and TRBJ2-3, with TRBD2 as a possible D gene (7 bases). CDR3 length: 15 residues. Germline V gene sequence: CDR1 SNHLY, CDR2 FYNNEI. With 7 bases removed from V and 2 bases from J, the gap between germline ends came to 16 bases. This CDR3 is CASTIRGGTTDTQYF. In DNA, the CDR3 is TGTGCCAGCACTATAAGGGGGGGGACCACAGATACGCAGTATTTT.

This clonotype appeared a few times. This rearrangement joins TRBV7-2 to TRBJ2-4; D may match TRBD1 or TRBD2 (5 bases each). Germline V lookup: CDR1 SGHTA, CDR2 FQGNSA. The CDR3 totals 15 residues. V was cut by 8 bases and J by 1 base, with 15 bases left in between. In DNA form, the CDR3 reads TGTGCCAGCGGACTCATGACAGCCGCCAAAAACATTCAGTACTTC. Translated: CASGLMTAAKNIQYF.

V and J are TRBV7-8 and TRBJ1-6; TRBD1 matches 8 bases. This CDR3 region has 15 residues. Germline V gene sequence: CDR1 SGHVS, CDR2 FQNEAQ. The V gene end was trimmed by 5 bases and the J gene end by 7 bases; junction bases not matched to a gene: 7. CDR3 in amino acids: CASSGFDRGNSPLHF. CDR3 DNA: TGTGCCAGCAGCGGGTTCGACAGGGGAAATTCACCCCTCCACTTT.

This clonotype was observed many times. This chain joins TRBV4-1 and TRBJ2-3; TRBD2 matches at 12 bases. The germline gives CDR1 MGHRA, CDR2 YSYEKL. V lost 0 bases, J lost 3 bases, and 13 bases stayed unmatched. This CDR3 has 20 amino acids. CDR3 protein: CASSQEPGLAGGRETDTQYF. In DNA form, the CDR3 reads TGCGCCAGCAGCCAAGAACCAGGGCTAGCGGGGGGGCGGGAAACAGATACGCAGTATTTT.